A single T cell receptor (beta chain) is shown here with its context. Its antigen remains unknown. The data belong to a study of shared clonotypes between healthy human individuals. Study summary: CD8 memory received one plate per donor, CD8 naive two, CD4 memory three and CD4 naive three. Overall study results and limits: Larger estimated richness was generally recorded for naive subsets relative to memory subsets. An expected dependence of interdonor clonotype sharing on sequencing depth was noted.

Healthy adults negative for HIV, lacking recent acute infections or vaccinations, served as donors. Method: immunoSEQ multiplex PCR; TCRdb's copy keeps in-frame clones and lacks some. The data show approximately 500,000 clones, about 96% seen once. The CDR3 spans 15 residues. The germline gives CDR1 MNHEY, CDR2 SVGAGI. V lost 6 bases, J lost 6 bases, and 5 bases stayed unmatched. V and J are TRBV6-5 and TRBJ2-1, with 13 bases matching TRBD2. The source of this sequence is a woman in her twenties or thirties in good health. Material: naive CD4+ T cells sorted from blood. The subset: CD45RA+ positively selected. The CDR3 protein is CASRPGLAGSNEQFF. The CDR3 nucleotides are TGTGCCAGCAGACCGGGACTAGCGGGAAGCAATGAGCAGTTCTTC.